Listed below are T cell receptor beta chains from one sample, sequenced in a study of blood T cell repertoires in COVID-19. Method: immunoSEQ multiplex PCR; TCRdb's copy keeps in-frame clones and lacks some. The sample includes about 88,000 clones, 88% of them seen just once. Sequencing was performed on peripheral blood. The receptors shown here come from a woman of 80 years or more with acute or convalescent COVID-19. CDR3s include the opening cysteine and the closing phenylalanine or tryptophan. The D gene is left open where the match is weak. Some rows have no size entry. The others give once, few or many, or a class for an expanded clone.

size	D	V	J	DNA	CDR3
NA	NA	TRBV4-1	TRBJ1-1	TGCGCCAGCAGCCAAGAGTGGAGGGTGGTGGGTTTAGCTTTCTTT	CASSQEWRVVGLAFF
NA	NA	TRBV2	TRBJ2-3	TGTGCCAGCAGTGAAATCCCCCCACCATCCCCGCGCCCAGATACGCAGTATTTT	CASSEIPPPSPRPDTQYF
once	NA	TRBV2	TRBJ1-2	TGTGCCAGCAGTGTCGTCACAGGTCATGGCTACACCTTC	CASSVVTGHGYTF
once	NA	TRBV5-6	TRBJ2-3	TGTGCCAGCAGCTTGGACAGGCGCGATACGCAGTATTTT	CASSLDRRDTQYF
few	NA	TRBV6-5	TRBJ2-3	TGTGCCAGCAGTTACTCCGGCCAGGGGGGAGGAGATACGCAGTATTTT	CASSYSGQGGGDTQYF
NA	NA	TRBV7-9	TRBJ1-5	TGTGCCAGCAGTACTGACGCGGGTAATCAGCCCCAGCATTTT	CASSTDAGNQPQHF
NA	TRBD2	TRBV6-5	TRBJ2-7	TGTGCCAGCAGTTACGGGCTAGCGGGAGAGTTCGAGCAGTACTTC	CASSYGLAGEFEQYF
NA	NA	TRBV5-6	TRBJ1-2	TGTGCCAGCAGCGCCGGACAGCTTACTAACGGCTACACCTTC	CASSAGQLTNGYTF
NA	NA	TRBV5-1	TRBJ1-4	TGCGCCAGCAGCTTGGCGGGGACTAATGAAAAACTGTTTTTT	CASSLAGTNEKLFF
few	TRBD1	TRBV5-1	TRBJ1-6	TGCGCCAGCAGCTTACAGGGGAGCTCCTATAATTCACCCCTCCACTTT	CASSLQGSSYNSPLHF
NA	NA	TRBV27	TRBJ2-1	TGTGCCAGCAGTCTCACTTTCTACAATGAGCAGTTCTTC	CASSLTFYNEQFF
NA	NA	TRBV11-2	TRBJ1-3	TGTGCCAGCAGGACAGGAAGCTCTGGAAACACCATATATTTT	CASRTGSSGNTIYF
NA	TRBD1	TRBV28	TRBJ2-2	TGTGCCAGCAGTTTATACCCCCCTGGACAGGGGGACACCGGGGAGCTGTTTTTT	CASSLYPPGQGDTGELFF
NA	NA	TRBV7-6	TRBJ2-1	TGTGCCAGCGCCCCTCCAGGCTACAATGAGCAGTTCTTC	CASAPPGYNEQFF
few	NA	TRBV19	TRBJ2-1	TGTGCCAGTAAATCAGGGGAGTTGAGCAATGAGCAGTTCTTC	CASKSGELSNEQFF
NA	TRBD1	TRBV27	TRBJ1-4	TGTGCCAGCAGTGCCGCCGGGGGACAGGATGAAAAACTGTTTTTT	CASSAAGGQDEKLFF
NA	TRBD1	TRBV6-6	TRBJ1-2	TGTGCCAGCAGTCCAGGGGGCCGTGGCTACACCTTC	CASSPGGRGYTF